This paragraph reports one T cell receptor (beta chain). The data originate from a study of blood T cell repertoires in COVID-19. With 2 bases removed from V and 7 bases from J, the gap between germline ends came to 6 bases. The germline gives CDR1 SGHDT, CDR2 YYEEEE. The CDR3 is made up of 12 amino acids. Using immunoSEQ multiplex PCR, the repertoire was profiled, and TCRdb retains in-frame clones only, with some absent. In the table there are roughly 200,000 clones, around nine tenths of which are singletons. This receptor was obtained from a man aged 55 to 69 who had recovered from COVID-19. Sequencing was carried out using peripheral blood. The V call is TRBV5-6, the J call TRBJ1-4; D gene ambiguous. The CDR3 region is CASSLVSEKLFF. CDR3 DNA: TGTGCCAGCAGCTTAGTTAGTGAAAAACTGTTTTTT.